Shown below are 8 T cell receptor beta chains from a single sample sequenced in a study of blood T cell repertoires in COVID-19. Produced via immunoSEQ multiplex PCR; TCRdb's table is partial and in-frame only. The sample lists roughly 180,000 clones, 76% occurring once. Material: peripheral blood. The receptors were gathered from a woman between 50 and 59 years old with active or convalescent COVID-19.

As concerns this clone: The same CDR3 is also encoded by other DNA sequences in this sample. J is TRBJ2-6 and V is TRBV7-2, with TRBD2 as a possible D gene (6 bases). The CDR3 consists of 15 residues. Trimming took 1 base from V and 2 from J, leaving 6 bases between them. CDR1 is SGHTA and CDR2 is FQGNSA in the germline V gene. The CDR3 nucleotides read TGTGCCAGCAGCTTAGGCGGGGCTGGGGCCAACGTCCTGACTTTC. This sequence encodes CASSLGGAGANVLTF.

This sequence joins TRBV7-2 and TRBJ2-5; D may be TRBD2 (6 bases). The germline CDR1 and CDR2 sequences are SGHTA and FQGNSA. This CDR3 has 15 residues. V was trimmed by 2 bases and J by 2 bases, leaving 12 bases between them. DNA for the CDR3: TGTGCCAGCAGCTTAATAAGCGGGCTTCAAGAGACCCAGTACTTC. It encodes CASSLISGLQETQYF.

This sequence joins TRBV11-2 and TRBJ2-3; D is uncertain. The V gene lost 3 bases and the J gene lost 0 bases, with 7 bases spanning the gap. The CDR3 length is 14 residues. Germline V CDR1 and CDR2: SGHAT, FQNNGV. This chain's CDR3 is CASSFPVSTDTQYF. The DNA for the CDR3 is TGTGCCAGCAGCTTTCCAGTTAGCACAGATACGCAGTATTTT.

The genes are TRBV6-5 and TRBJ2-1; maybe TRBD2 (6 bases). From germline, CDR1 is MNHEY and CDR2 SVGAGI. V was shortened by 8 bases and J by 0 bases, with 11 bases between the two germline ends. This CDR3 has 14 amino acids. The DNA for the CDR3 is TGTGCCAGCCCGGGGGATTACTCCTACAATGAGCAGTTCTTC. Protein sequence: CASPGDYSYNEQFF.

V and J are TRBV7-2 and TRBJ2-5, with D possibly matching TRBD2 (7 bases). From germline, CDR1 is SGHTA and CDR2 FQGNSA. This CDR3 has 15 amino acids. Trimming shortened V by 5 bases and J by 2 bases, and 15 bases separated the two germline ends. CDR3 in DNA: TGTGCCAGCAGCCCCGAGGGGGGGATACAAGAGACCCAGTACTTC. Amino acids: CASSPEGGIQETQYF.

The J gene is TRBJ2-3, the V gene TRBV2; the match to TRBD2 covers 12 bases. This CDR3 is 14 amino acids long. Germline-derived CDR1 and CDR2 are SNHLY and FYNNEI. Losses at the gene ends were 7 bases for V and 4 bases for J; bases not matched to a gene: 3. CDR3 sequence: CASTGLAGSDTQYF. For the CDR3, the DNA is TGTGCCAGCACGGGACTAGCGGGCTCAGATACGCAGTATTTT. The variable domain in full, completed from reference TRBV2 and TRBJ2-3, reads EPEVTQTPSHQVTQMGQEVILRCVPISNHLYFYWYRQILGQKVEFLVSFYNNEISEKSEIFDDQFSVERPDGSNFTLKIRSTKLEDSAMYFCASTGLAGSDTQYFGPGTRLTVL.

This chain joins TRBV6-6 and TRBJ1-4; 8 bases agree with TRBD1. CDR3 length equals 14 residues. The germline gives CDR1 MNHNY, CDR2 SVGAGI (reference sequence). V shed 5 bases and J 8 bases; nucleotides not matched to a gene: 7. CDR3 in DNA: TGTGCCAGCAGTACAGGGGGGGTAAGAGAAAAACTGTTTTTT. Its protein is CASSTGGVREKLFF.

The rearrangement uses TRBV7-9 and TRBJ2-5, with 9 positions matching TRBD1. In germline, CDR1 is SEHNR, CDR2 FQNEAQ (reference sequence). V trimming: 6 bases; J trimming: 3 bases; junction bases outside the gene matches: 11. This CDR3 has 16 residues. The CDR3 sequence: CASSDSPGQGKETQYF. CDR3 bases: TGTGCCAGCAGTGACTCACCGGGACAGGGAAAAGAGACCCAGTACTTC. The full variable domain, in which reference TRBV7-9 and TRBJ2-5 provide the parts outside the CDR3, is DTGVSQNPRHKITKRGQNVTFRCDPISEHNRLYWYRQTLGQGPEFLTYFQNEAQLEKSRLLSDRFSAERPKGSFSTLEIQRTEQGDSAMYLCASSDSPGQGKETQYFGPGTRLLVL.